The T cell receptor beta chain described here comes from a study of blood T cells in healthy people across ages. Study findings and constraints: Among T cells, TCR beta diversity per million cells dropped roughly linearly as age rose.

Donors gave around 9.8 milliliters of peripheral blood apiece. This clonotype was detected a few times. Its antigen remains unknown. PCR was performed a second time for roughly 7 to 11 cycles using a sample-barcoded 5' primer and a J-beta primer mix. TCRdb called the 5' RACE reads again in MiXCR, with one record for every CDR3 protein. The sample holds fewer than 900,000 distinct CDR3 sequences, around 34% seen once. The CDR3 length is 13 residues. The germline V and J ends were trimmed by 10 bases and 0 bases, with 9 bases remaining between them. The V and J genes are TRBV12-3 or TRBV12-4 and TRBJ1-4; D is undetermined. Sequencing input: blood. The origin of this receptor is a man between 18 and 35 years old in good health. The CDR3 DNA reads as TGTGCCACCGCCAGATCAACTAATGAAAAACTGTTTTTT. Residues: CATARSTNEKLFF.